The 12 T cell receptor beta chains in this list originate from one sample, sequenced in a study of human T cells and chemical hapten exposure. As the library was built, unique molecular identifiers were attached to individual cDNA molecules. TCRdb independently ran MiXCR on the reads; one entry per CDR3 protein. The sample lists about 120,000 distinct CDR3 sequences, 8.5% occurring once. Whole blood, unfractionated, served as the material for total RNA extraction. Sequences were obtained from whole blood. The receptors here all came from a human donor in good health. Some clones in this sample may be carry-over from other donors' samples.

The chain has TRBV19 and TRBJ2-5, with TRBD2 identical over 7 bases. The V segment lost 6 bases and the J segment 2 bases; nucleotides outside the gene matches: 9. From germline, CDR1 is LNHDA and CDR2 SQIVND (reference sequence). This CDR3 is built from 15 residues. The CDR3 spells CASRPRGGGQETQYF. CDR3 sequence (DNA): TGTGCCAGTAGGCCGCGTGGGGGGGGACAAGAGACCCAGTACTTC.

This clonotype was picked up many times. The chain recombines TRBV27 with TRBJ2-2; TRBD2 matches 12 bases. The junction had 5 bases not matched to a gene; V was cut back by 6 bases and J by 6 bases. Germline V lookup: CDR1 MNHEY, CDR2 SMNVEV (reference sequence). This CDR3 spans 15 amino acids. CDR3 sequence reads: CASRGTSGLSGELFF. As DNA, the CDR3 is TGTGCCAGCAGAGGGACTAGCGGGTTATCCGGGGAGCTGTTTTTT.

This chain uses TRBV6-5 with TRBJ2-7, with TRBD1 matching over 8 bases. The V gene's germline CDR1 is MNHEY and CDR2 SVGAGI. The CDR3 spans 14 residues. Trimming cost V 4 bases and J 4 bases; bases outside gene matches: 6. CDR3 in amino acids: CASSFGQGGYEQYF. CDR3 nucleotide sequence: TGTGCCAGCAGTTTCGGACAGGGAGGTTACGAGCAGTACTTC.

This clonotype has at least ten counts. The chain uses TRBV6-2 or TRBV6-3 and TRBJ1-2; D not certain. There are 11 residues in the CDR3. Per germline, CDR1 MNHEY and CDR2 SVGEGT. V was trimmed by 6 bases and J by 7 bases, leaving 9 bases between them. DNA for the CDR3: TGTGCCAGCAGCACCGGACCTGGCTACACCTTC. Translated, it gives CASSTGPGYTF.

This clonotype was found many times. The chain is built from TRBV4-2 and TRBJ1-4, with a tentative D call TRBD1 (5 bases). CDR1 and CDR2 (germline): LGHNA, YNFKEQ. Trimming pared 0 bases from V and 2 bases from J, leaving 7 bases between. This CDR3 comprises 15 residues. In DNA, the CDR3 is TGTGCCAGCAGCCAAGAGTGGGGGACTAATGAAAAACTGTTTTTT. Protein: CASSQEWGTNEKLFF.

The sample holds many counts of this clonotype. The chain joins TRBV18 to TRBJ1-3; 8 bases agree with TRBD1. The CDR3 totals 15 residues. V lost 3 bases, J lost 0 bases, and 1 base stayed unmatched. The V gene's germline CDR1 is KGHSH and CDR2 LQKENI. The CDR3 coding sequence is TGTGCCAGCTCACCCGGGACAGGCTCTGGAAACACCATATATTTT. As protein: CASSPGTGSGNTIYF.

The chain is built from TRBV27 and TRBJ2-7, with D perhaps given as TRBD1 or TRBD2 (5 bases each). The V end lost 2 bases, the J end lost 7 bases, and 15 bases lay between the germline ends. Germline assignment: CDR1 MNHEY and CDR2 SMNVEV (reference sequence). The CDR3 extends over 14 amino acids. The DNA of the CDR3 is TGTGCCAGCAGTTTACGAGTAGGGGCGGGTGAGCAGTACTTC. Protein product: CASSLRVGAGEQYF.

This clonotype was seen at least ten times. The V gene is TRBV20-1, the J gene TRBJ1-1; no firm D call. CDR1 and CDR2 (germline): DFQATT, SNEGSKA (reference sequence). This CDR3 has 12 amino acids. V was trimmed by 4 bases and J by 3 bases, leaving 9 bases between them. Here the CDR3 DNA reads TGCAGTGCTACCTTGGGGTACACTGAAGCTTTCTTT. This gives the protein CSATLGYTEAFF.

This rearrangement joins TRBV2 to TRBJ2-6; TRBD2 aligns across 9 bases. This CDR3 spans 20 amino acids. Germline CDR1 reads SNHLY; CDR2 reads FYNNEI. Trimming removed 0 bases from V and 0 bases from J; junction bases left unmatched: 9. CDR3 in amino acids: CASSEAGLAGISSGANVLTF. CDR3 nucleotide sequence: TGTGCCAGCAGTGAAGCGGGACTAGCCGGTATTAGCTCTGGGGCCAACGTCCTGACTTTC.

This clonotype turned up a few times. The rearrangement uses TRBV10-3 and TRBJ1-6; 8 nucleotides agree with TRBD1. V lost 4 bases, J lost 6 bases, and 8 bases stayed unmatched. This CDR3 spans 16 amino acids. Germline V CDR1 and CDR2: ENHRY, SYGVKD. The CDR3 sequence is CAISGDRPGSNSPLHF. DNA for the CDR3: TGTGCCATCAGTGGGGACAGGCCAGGGAGTAATTCACCCCTCCACTTT.

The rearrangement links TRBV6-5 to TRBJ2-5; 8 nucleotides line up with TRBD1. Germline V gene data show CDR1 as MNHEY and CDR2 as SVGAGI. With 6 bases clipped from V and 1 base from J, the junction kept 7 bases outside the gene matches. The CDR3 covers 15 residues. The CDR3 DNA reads TGTGCCAGCAGCTACACAGGGGGGAGCCAAGAGACCCAGTACTTC. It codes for CASSYTGGSQETQYF.

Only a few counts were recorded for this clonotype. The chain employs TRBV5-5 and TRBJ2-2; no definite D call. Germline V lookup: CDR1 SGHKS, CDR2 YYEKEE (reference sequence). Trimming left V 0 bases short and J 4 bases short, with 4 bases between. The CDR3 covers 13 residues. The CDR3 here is CASSLDITGELFF. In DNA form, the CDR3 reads TGTGCCAGCAGCTTGGACATCACCGGGGAGCTGTTTTTT.